Shown below are 27 T cell receptor beta chains from a single sample sequenced in a study of T-cell reconstitution after alpha-beta-depleted transplantation in children. Preparation of the TCRbeta library was carried out with unique molecular identifiers. Via MiXCR, TCRdb re-called the PCR reads, giving one row per CDR3 protein. The profile shows more than 200,000 distinct CDR3 sequences, about 26% of them singletons. The material was PBMCs, obtained before TCRalphabeta/CD19-depleted stem cell transplant. The source of these receptors is a girl aged 2 to 10 with Fanconi anemia, due to receive a stem cell transplant.

The table lists this clonotype with a few counts. The chain combines TRBV20-1 with TRBJ2-7; 7 bases map to TRBD1. V shed 5 bases, J shed 2 bases, and the junction held 12 bases outside the gene matches. Germline lookup yields CDR1 DFQATT and CDR2 SNEGSKA (reference sequence). This CDR3 region has 15 residues. The CDR3 DNA is TGCAGTGCTGTTCCCGGACAGGTTGTGACCTACGAGCAGTACTTC. This encodes CSAVPGQVVTYEQYF.

This clonotype was counted a few times. The rearrangement uses TRBV7-2 and TRBJ2-1; no definite D call. Trimming pared 2 bases from V and 4 bases from J, leaving 6 bases between. The CDR3 loop spans 13 amino acids. CDR1 is SGHTA, CDR2 FQGNSA, per germline. CDR3 sequence reads: CASSLNRYNEQFF. The CDR3 DNA is TGTGCCAGCAGCTTAAACAGATACAATGAGCAGTTCTTC.

This clonotype showed up just a few times. The CDR3 DNA is TGCGCCAGCAGCCCTCCGGGGCAGGTCAGCTCCTACGAGCAGTACTTC. Amino acids: CASSPPGQVSSYEQYF. This chain links TRBV5-1 with TRBJ2-7; either TRBD1 or TRBD2 may supply D (5 bases each). CDR1 is SGHRS and CDR2 is YFSETQ in the germline V gene. The CDR3 has 16 residues. V lost 4 bases, J lost 0 bases, and 17 bases lay in between.

About this clonotype itself: A much more abundant neighbour one base away suggests this may be a read error. The chain recombines TRBV13 with TRBJ2-3; perhaps TRBD2 as D (7 bases). The CDR3 extends over 16 amino acids. The V gene lost 4 bases and the J gene lost 4 bases, with 18 bases spanning the gap. Germline V CDR1 and CDR2: PRHDT, FYEKMQ (reference sequence). The CDR3 DNA reads TGTGCCAGCAGCTCACCATCGGGGGGCACCTCAGATACGCAGTATTTT. This sequence encodes CASSSPSGGTSDTQYF.

J is TRBJ2-5 and V is TRBV2; D is uncertain. The CDR3 length is 11 residues. Germline CDR1 SNHLY, CDR2 FYNNEI. The V and J ends lost 6 bases and 7 bases respectively, with 9 bases between them. The CDR3 loop is CASSGKRTQYF. The CDR3 nucleotides read TGTGCCAGCAGCGGTAAGAGGACCCAGTACTTC.

In its sample, this clonotype was seen many times. The chain links TRBV7-9 to TRBJ2-1, with unresolved D. Deletions cut 1 base from V and 9 bases from J, with 7 bases between. Per germline, CDR1 SEHNR and CDR2 FQNEAQ (reference sequence). The length of the CDR3 is 12 residues. This CDR3 is CASSLVEFEQFF. The CDR3 nucleotides are TGTGCCAGCAGCTTAGTCGAATTTGAGCAGTTCTTC.

This clonotype has at least ten counts. This chain links TRBV15 with TRBJ1-6; 10 bases are shared with TRBD1. CDR1 is LNHNV and CDR2 is YYDKDF in the germline V gene (reference sequence). The CDR3 runs to 15 residues. J gave up 8 bases and V 1 base, and 2 bases lay outside the gene matches. CDR3 DNA: TGTGCCACCAGCAGAGGGGGGACAGGGGATTCACCCCTCCACTTT. Its translation is CATSRGGTGDSPLHF.

The chain is built from TRBV29-1 and TRBJ2-1; D gene ambiguous. Trimming shortened V by 4 bases and J by 7 bases, and 14 bases separated the two germline ends. Germline lookup yields CDR1 SQVTM and CDR2 ANQGSEA. The CDR3 has 13 amino acids. This CDR3 reads CSVAPSVGNEQFF. The CDR3 region has the DNA TGCAGCGTTGCACCCTCTGTAGGGAATGAGCAGTTCTTC.

V gene TRBV5-1 combines with J gene TRBJ2-1; TRBD2 agrees at 9 bases. Germline lookup yields CDR1 SGHRS and CDR2 YFSETQ. This CDR3 contains 15 residues. Unmatched junction bases numbered 4, after V lost 3 bases and J lost 3 bases. CDR3 DNA: TGCGCCAGCAGCTCGGGACTAGCCCTCTACAATGAGCAGTTCTTC. It encodes CASSSGLALYNEQFF.

This clonotype has a count of ten or more. This chain uses TRBV20-1 with TRBJ2-1, with D unresolved. Per germline, CDR1 DFQATT and CDR2 SNEGSKA (reference sequence). This CDR3 has 13 residues. Deletions cut 1 base from V and 5 bases from J, with 9 bases between. The CDR3 nucleotides read TGCAGTGCTAGAGGGACGTCCGACAATGAGCAGTTCTTC. It encodes CSARGTSDNEQFF.

This clonotype was seen many times. V and J are TRBV7-2 and TRBJ1-2, with D unresolved. Germline V gene sequence: CDR1 SGHTA, CDR2 FQGNSA. V lost 1 base to trimming and J lost 8 bases, with 8 bases between them. The CDR3 contains 12 residues. CDR3 loop: CASSLVTEGYTF. For the CDR3, the DNA is TGTGCCAGCAGCTTAGTGACGGAGGGCTACACCTTC.

V usage is TRBV20-1 and J usage is TRBJ2-1; 10 bases agree with TRBD2. Germline V gene sequence: CDR1 DFQATT, CDR2 SNEGSKA (reference sequence). This CDR3 contains 15 residues. J lost 7 bases, V lost 5 bases, and 11 bases had no gene match. This chain's CDR3 is CSAGRLAGVMNEQFF. For the CDR3, the DNA is TGCAGTGCTGGTCGTCTAGCGGGAGTAATGAATGAGCAGTTCTTC.

This clonotype came up a few times. The gene calls are TRBV9 and TRBJ2-5; 8 bases are a match to TRBD2. CDR1 and CDR2 from the germline V gene are SGDLS and YYNGEE. The CDR3 extends over 16 amino acids. Unmatched junction bases numbered 14, after V lost 3 bases and J lost 7 bases. For the CDR3, the DNA is TGTGCCAGCAGCGAGGATTTCGGGACTAGTGTTGGGACCCAGTACTTC. Its protein product is CASSEDFGTSVGTQYF.

The CDR3 sequence: CASSAWTGVGNEQFF. The CDR3 bases are TGTGCCAGCAGTGCCTGGACAGGGGTGGGCAATGAGCAGTTCTTC. V gene TRBV28 combines with J gene TRBJ2-1; 9 bases are a match to TRBD1. Per the germline V gene, CDR1 is MDHEN and CDR2 is SYDVKM. The CDR3 has 15 amino acids. The V segment lost 5 bases and the J segment 6 bases; nucleotides outside the gene matches: 8.

The chain has TRBV18 and TRBJ2-6; D uncertain. The CDR3 has 17 residues. Germline V gene lookup returns CDR1 KGHSH and CDR2 LQKENI. V was pared by 1 base and J by 0 bases, with 10 bases between. For the CDR3, the DNA is TGTGCCAGCTCACCACGGGTATCTTTCTCTGGGGCCAACGTCCTGACTTTC. Protein: CASSPRVSFSGANVLTF.

The chain is built from TRBV4-2 and TRBJ2-7; 12 nucleotides match TRBD2. V dropped 3 bases and J dropped 1; count of bases not matched to a gene: 1. Germline-derived CDR1 and CDR2 are LGHNA and YNFKEQ. The CDR3 runs 15 residues. Written as DNA, the CDR3 is TGTGCCAGCAGCCACGGGACTAGCGGGTCCTACGAGCAGTACTTC. It is translated as CASSHGTSGSYEQYF.

This clonotype turned up a few times. The CDR3 DNA sequence: TGCAGTGCTAGAGATGACAGGGGGCTCTCCGAGCAGTACTTC. Its protein is CSARDDRGLSEQYF. The chain recombines TRBV20-1 with TRBJ2-7; TRBD1 aligns across 10 bases. Germline V gene lookup returns CDR1 DFQATT and CDR2 SNEGSKA (reference sequence). This CDR3 has 14 amino acids. J was trimmed by 6 bases and V by 0 bases; bases with no gene match: 5.

This clonotype appeared a few times. The chain combines TRBV20-1 with TRBJ2-7; D gene ambiguous. In germline, CDR1 is DFQATT, CDR2 SNEGSKA (reference sequence). Trimming shortened V by 2 bases and J by 3 bases, and 8 bases separated the two germline ends. This CDR3 comprises 12 residues. Here the CDR3 reads CSARKASYEQYF. In DNA form, the CDR3 reads TGCAGTGCTAGAAAGGCCAGCTACGAGCAGTACTTC.

The chain recombines TRBV12-3 or TRBV12-4 with TRBJ2-5; no clear D. The CDR3 sequence is 13 residues long. V was clipped by 4 bases and J by 5 bases, with 11 bases between them. The CDR3 here is CASSSWSMETQYF. The CDR3 coding sequence is TGTGCCAGCAGTTCGTGGAGTATGGAGACCCAGTACTTC.

This clonotype was observed many times. The chain uses TRBV9 and TRBJ2-1, with TRBD2 matching 8 bases. The ends lost 5 bases at V and 9 bases at J; junction bases unmatched: 10. The CDR3 extends over 14 amino acids. CDR1 is SGDLS, CDR2 YYNGEE, per germline. The CDR3 nucleotides are TGTGCCAGCAGTGTCTCGGGGGGGATGGGTGAGCAGTTCTTC. Translating gives CASSVSGGMGEQFF.

This chain joins TRBV20-1 and TRBJ2-1; possibly TRBD2 for D (5 bases). Germline V gene data show CDR1 as DFQATT and CDR2 as SNEGSKA (reference sequence). This CDR3 has 13 amino acids. V was shortened by 3 bases and J by 2 bases, with 8 bases between the two germline ends. CDR3 loop: CSASRETYNEQFF. CDR3 coding DNA: TGCAGTGCTAGTCGGGAAACCTACAATGAGCAGTTCTTC.

V and J are TRBV4-1 and TRBJ2-5; 8 nucleotides line up with TRBD2. V gave up 1 base and J gave up 5 bases; unmatched junction bases: 0. CDR3 size: 13 residues. Germline V gene sequence: CDR1 MGHRA, CDR2 YSYEKL. CDR3 DNA sequence: TGCGCCAGCAGCCAAGGGACTAGCGAGACCCAGTACTTC. Its translation: CASSQGTSETQYF.

The chain uses TRBV2 and TRBJ2-4; possible D gene TRBD2, 5 bases. The CDR3 length is 16 residues. V was shortened by 4 bases and J by 0 bases, with 13 bases between the two germline ends. The germline gives CDR1 SNHLY, CDR2 FYNNEI. CDR3 sequence reads: CASSGSGLGAKNIQYF. The CDR3 DNA reads as TGTGCCAGCAGTGGATCGGGGTTGGGAGCCAAAAACATTCAGTACTTC.

The chain is built from TRBV29-1 and TRBJ2-1; TRBD1 matches at 9 bases. Germline V gives CDR1 SQVTM, CDR2 ANQGSEA. The CDR3 is made up of 16 amino acids. V gave up 3 bases and J gave up 3 bases; unmatched junction bases: 9. The CDR3 region is CSVDGSGTGNYNEQFF. The CDR3 DNA follows: TGCAGCGTTGACGGATCCGGGACAGGGAACTACAATGAGCAGTTCTTC.

In its sample, this clonotype was seen many times. The chain uses TRBV7-2 and TRBJ2-1; TRBD2 matches at 8 bases. Per germline, CDR1 SGHTA and CDR2 FQGNSA. The length of the CDR3 is 15 residues. V gave up 0 bases and J gave up 9 bases; unmatched junction bases: 7. CDR3 amino acids: CASSLAGLELGEQFF. The CDR3, as DNA: TGTGCCAGCAGCTTAGCGGGACTAGAACTAGGTGAGCAGTTCTTC.

This clonotype has ten or more counts. V gene TRBV5-1 combines with J gene TRBJ2-1; D gene uncertain. Deletions cut 7 bases from V and 5 bases from J, with 19 bases between. The CDR3 sequence is 15 residues long. Per the germline V gene, CDR1 is SGHRS and CDR2 is YFSETQ. In nucleotides, the CDR3 is TGCGCCAGCGGCAGTCGGGCTAGAAATCACAATGAGCAGTTCTTC. Amino acid sequence: CASGSRARNHNEQFF.

This clonotype has a count of ten or more. The V call is TRBV20-1, the J call TRBJ2-5; 10 bases fit TRBD2. CDR1 DFQATT and CDR2 SNEGSKA come from the germline V gene (reference sequence). The J segment lost 1 base and the V segment lost 1 base, leaving 6 bases of the junction unmatched. The CDR3 has 16 amino acids. The CDR3 DNA is TGCAGTGCTAGAGGGGTACTAGCGGGGAGCCAAGAGACCCAGTACTTC. This encodes CSARGVLAGSQETQYF.